Presented here are 29 T cell receptor beta chains from one specimen sequenced in a study of T cell changes during pregnancy in multiple sclerosis. Assay: immunoSEQ multiplex PCR; the TCRdb copy retains only in-frame clones and omits some. The table records some 77,000 clones, approximately 89% of them present only once. Sequencing used peripheral blood, obtained before pregnancy. The receptors were sampled from a female donor with multiple sclerosis, enrolled in a pregnancy study.

The count of this clone is one. This chain connects TRBV7-8 to TRBJ2-7; 7 bases are a match to TRBD1. The V segment lost 2 bases and the J segment 2 bases; nucleotides outside the gene matches: 9. The CDR3 has 16 amino acids. CDR1 and CDR2 from the germline V gene are SGHVS and FQNEAQ. The CDR3 is CASSLNLRGRAYEQYF. The DNA for the CDR3 is TGTGCCAGCAGCTTAAATCTCAGGGGGAGAGCCTACGAGCAGTACTTC.

The chain combines TRBV11-2 with TRBJ2-7, with 7 bases that match TRBD1. V trimming: 1 base; J trimming: 0 bases; junction bases outside the gene matches: 6. The CDR3 spans 16 residues. Germline V gene lookup returns CDR1 SGHAT and CDR2 FQNNGV. The CDR3 here is CASSLGQGELSYEQYF. CDR3 sequence (DNA): TGTGCCAGCAGCTTAGGACAGGGCGAGCTCTCCTACGAGCAGTACTTC.

This sequence joins TRBV5-1 and TRBJ2-7, with TRBD2 identical over 9 bases. The germline V gene encodes CDR1 SGHRS and CDR2 YFSETQ. CDR3 size: 15 residues. The trim removed 0 bases at V and 6 bases at J, leaving 7 bases unmatched. For the CDR3, the DNA is TGCGCCAGCAGCTTGGTGAGGGCGGGGGGGGGCGAGCAGTACTTC. This sequence encodes CASSLVRAGGGEQYF.

This clone was detected once. The chain combines TRBV28 with TRBJ2-5; 8 nucleotides align to TRBD1. After removal of 4 bases from V and 7 bases from J, the junction contained 5 bases not matched to a gene. The CDR3 is made up of 13 amino acids. The germline V gene encodes CDR1 MDHEN and CDR2 SYDVKM. The CDR3 region is CASSSHDRGTQYF. The CDR3 DNA reads TGTGCCAGCAGTTCGCATGACAGGGGGACCCAGTACTTC. Using reference TRBV28 and TRBJ2-5 for the parts outside the CDR3, the full variable domain is DVKVTQSSRYLVKRTGEKVFLECVQDMDHENMFWYRQDPGLGLRLIYFSYDVKMKEKGDIPEGYSVSREKKERFSLILESASTNQTSMYLCASSSHDRGTQYFGPGTRLLVL.

CDR3 nucleotides: TGTGCCAGCAGTTTATCGCTTGGAGCGCAGCCCCAGCATTTT. Its protein is CASSLSLGAQPQHF. V usage is TRBV27 and J usage is TRBJ1-5, with no clear D. The V end was cut by 0 bases, the J end by 7 bases, with 10 bases between. In germline, CDR1 is MNHEY, CDR2 SMNVEV (reference sequence). CDR3 length: 14 amino acids.

The V gene is TRBV5-8, the J gene TRBJ2-1; no definite D call. The CDR3 contains 14 residues. V dropped 1 base and J dropped 4 bases, with 9 bases sitting between them. Germline-derived CDR1 and CDR2 are SGHTS and YDEGEE. CDR3 DNA sequence: TGTGCCAGCAGCTTGCCAGCGCTATACAATGAGCAGTTCTTC. It encodes CASSLPALYNEQFF.

The V gene is TRBV19, the J gene TRBJ1-4; 10 bases match TRBD1. V was pared by 9 bases and J by 8 bases, with 6 bases of the junction left unmatched. Per the germline V gene, CDR1 is LNHDA and CDR2 is SQIVND (reference sequence). The CDR3 extends over 13 amino acids. The CDR3 sequence: CASRDRGGEKLFF. As DNA, the CDR3 is TGTGCCAGCCGGGACAGGGGAGGAGAAAAACTGTTTTTT.

This clone was counted a single time. The V gene is TRBV6-1, the J gene TRBJ2-1; perhaps TRBD2 as D (5 bases). Germline values: CDR1 MNHNS, CDR2 SASEGT. Trimming shortened V by 2 bases and J by 1 base, and 9 bases separated the two germline ends. CDR3 length: 15 amino acids. The CDR3: CASSERTYSYNEQFF. As DNA, the CDR3 is TGTGCCAGCAGTGAACGGACTTATTCCTACAATGAGCAGTTCTTC.

The chain has TRBV6-1 and TRBJ2-3, with unresolved D. Trimming stripped 7 bases from V and 5 bases from J, with 4 bases between. The germline V gene has CDR1 MNHNS and CDR2 SASEGT. The CDR3 runs 10 residues. The CDR3 region is CASNRDTQYF. CDR3 sequence (DNA): TGTGCCAGCAATCGAGATACGCAGTATTTT.

The chain has TRBV18 and TRBJ1-4; 9 bases match TRBD1. Germline CDR1 and CDR2: KGHSH and LQKENI. Trimming removed 2 bases from V and 8 bases from J; junction bases left unmatched: 6. The CDR3 runs to 15 residues. CDR3 in DNA: TGTGCCAGCTCACCATGGGACAGGGATCCGGAAAAACTGTTTTTT. The encoded protein is CASSPWDRDPEKLFF.

This clone occurred a few times. The J gene is TRBJ1-1, the V gene TRBV5-1; D is possibly TRBD1 (6 bases). The CDR3 consists of 14 residues. The V end was cut by 0 bases, the J end by 5 bases, with 11 bases between. The germline gives CDR1 SGHRS, CDR2 YFSETQ. The CDR3 region has the DNA TGCGCCAGCAGCTTGGCAGGGGCGAGTACTGAAGCTTTCTTT. This codes for CASSLAGASTEAFF.

The CDR3 loop reads CASSLAVANTEAFF. The DNA for the CDR3 is TGTGCCAGCTCACTTGCTGTGGCGAACACTGAAGCTTTCTTT. J is TRBJ1-1 and V is TRBV18; D ambiguous. The V and J ends lost 4 bases and 1 base respectively, with 10 bases between them. Germline assignment: CDR1 KGHSH and CDR2 LQKENI. The CDR3 runs 14 residues.

V is TRBV9 and J is TRBJ2-2, with TRBD2 matching over 11 bases. V shed 4 bases, J shed 1 base, and the junction held 9 bases outside the gene matches. Germline V gene data show CDR1 as SGDLS and CDR2 as YYNGEE. This CDR3 region has 18 residues. The CDR3 sequence: CASSPDLLAGGNTGELFF. The CDR3 coding sequence is TGTGCCAGCAGCCCAGACCTGCTAGCGGGGGGGAACACCGGGGAGCTGTTTTTT.

This clone has only a few counts. The chain uses TRBV5-4 and TRBJ1-2; D is ambiguous. From germline, CDR1 is SGHNT and CDR2 YYREEE (reference sequence). Trimming shortened V by 1 base and J by 1 base, and 11 bases separated the two germline ends. The CDR3 is 15 amino acids. The CDR3 protein is CASSLTGILNYGYTF. DNA of the CDR3: TGTGCCAGCAGCTTGACCGGGATTCTTAACTATGGCTACACCTTC.

J is TRBJ2-7 and V is TRBV7-9; D is perhaps TRBD2 (6 bases). V was shortened by 5 bases and J by 3 bases, with 11 bases between the two germline ends. This CDR3 region has 13 residues. Germline assignment: CDR1 SEHNR and CDR2 FQNEAQ (reference sequence). The CDR3 coding sequence is TGTGCCAGCAGCGTGGGGACTTTCTACGAGCAGTACTTC. This sequence encodes CASSVGTFYEQYF.

The V gene is TRBV28, the J gene TRBJ1-5; TRBD1 might be the D (5 bases). V was clipped by 3 bases and J by 6 bases, with 21 bases between them. Germline lookup yields CDR1 MDHEN and CDR2 SYDVKM. The CDR3 totals 17 residues. CDR3 in amino acids: CASSLGWGRYPGQPQHF. For the CDR3, the DNA is TGTGCCAGCAGTTTGGGGTGGGGCCGATACCCGGGTCAGCCCCAGCATTTT.

The chain couples TRBV7-9 to TRBJ1-4; no firm D call. Per germline, CDR1 SEHNR and CDR2 FQNEAQ (reference sequence). The CDR3 is 14 residues long. V lost 2 bases, J lost 5 bases, and 9 bases lay in between. CDR3 in amino acids: CASSLQEFNEKLFF. CDR3 sequence (DNA): TGTGCCAGCAGCTTACAGGAATTCAATGAAAAACTGTTTTTT.

This sequence joins TRBV9 and TRBJ2-1; 8 positions agree with TRBD2. V dropped 3 bases and J dropped 0; count of bases not matched to a gene: 5. Germline V gives CDR1 SGDLS, CDR2 YYNGEE. This CDR3 spans 16 amino acids. CDR3 sequence: CASSESGGPSYNEQFF. CDR3 nucleotides: TGTGCCAGCAGCGAAAGCGGGGGCCCCTCCTACAATGAGCAGTTCTTC.

This clone was recorded once. This chain connects TRBV13 to TRBJ2-3; TRBD2 matches 11 bases. CDR1 and CDR2 (germline): PRHDT, FYEKMQ (reference sequence). The junction had 12 bases not matched to a gene; V was cut back by 5 bases and J by 2 bases. The CDR3 is 18 amino acids. This chain's CDR3 is CASSPGLAGSGFTDTQYF. The CDR3 DNA reads as TGTGCCAGCAGCCCCGGACTAGCGGGCTCCGGATTCACAGATACGCAGTATTTT.

Here the CDR3 DNA reads TGTGCCAGCAGCTTAAGTGGCGGGGTAGCGGGGGACCACGAGCAGTACTTC. Protein: CASSLSGGVAGDHEQYF. This chain connects TRBV7-3 to TRBJ2-7; 9 bases line up with TRBD2. The trim removed 1 base at V and 5 bases at J, leaving 12 bases unmatched. The germline gives CDR1 SGHTA, CDR2 FQGTGA. This CDR3 comprises 17 residues.

V is TRBV29-1 and J is TRBJ1-1; D is possibly TRBD1 (5 bases). Germline loops: CDR1 SQVTM, CDR2 ANQGSEA. The CDR3 totals 14 residues. Trimming took 3 bases from V and 5 from J, leaving 16 bases between them. The CDR3 DNA sequence: TGCAGCGTTGACTTCGTGGACGGGGGAACTGAAGCTTTCTTT. It yields the protein CSVDFVDGGTEAFF. The complete variable domain, with remaining parts taken from reference TRBV29-1 and TRBJ1-1, reads SAVISQKPSRDICQRGTSLTIQCQVDSQVTMMFWYRQQPGQSLTLIATANQGSEATYESGFVIDKFPISRPNLTFSTLTVSNMSPEDSSIYLCSVDFVDGGTEAFFGQGTRLTVV.

The chain is built from TRBV28 and TRBJ1-2, with 9 nucleotides matching TRBD1. The V and J ends lost 4 bases and 4 bases, in that order; junction bases with no gene match: 10. Germline V lookup: CDR1 MDHEN, CDR2 SYDVKM. CDR3 size: 16 residues. DNA of the CDR3: TGTGCCAGCAGTTCCCAAAAGGGGGGACAGGGCTATGGCTACACCTTC. Encoded protein: CASSSQKGGQGYGYTF.

This clone has a handful of counts. The rearrangement joins TRBV7-9 to TRBJ2-7; TRBD1 is a possible D gene (6 bases). Trimming took off 5 bases at V and 0 bases at J, with 11 bases between the two ends. The CDR3 sequence is 14 residues long. Germline loops: CDR1 SEHNR, CDR2 FQNEAQ (reference sequence). The CDR3 loop reads CASSRDTLSYEQYF. In DNA form, the CDR3 reads TGTGCCAGCAGCCGGGACACCCTCTCCTACGAGCAGTACTTC.

J is TRBJ2-1 and V is TRBV9; TRBD1 agrees at 8 bases. V trimming: 2 bases; J trimming: 0 bases; junction bases outside the gene matches: 16. Germline V gene sequence: CDR1 SGDLS, CDR2 YYNGEE. The CDR3 is 20 residues long. CDR3 in DNA: TGTGCCAGCAGCGTCCCGGGGACAGGCAAGTTCGGGAGCTCCTACAATGAGCAGTTCTTC. Translated, it gives CASSVPGTGKFGSSYNEQFF.

This chain joins TRBV19 and TRBJ2-7; possibly TRBD2 for D (6 bases). In germline, CDR1 is LNHDA, CDR2 SQIVND (reference sequence). The CDR3 consists of 15 residues. Deletions cut 6 bases from V and 2 bases from J, with 17 bases between. This CDR3 reads CASSRLGGEPYEQYF. As DNA, the CDR3 is TGTGCCAGTAGCAGGCTAGGCGGGGAGCCCTACGAGCAGTACTTC.

CDR3 coding DNA: TGTGCCAGCAGCTTGGGGACAGGGTACAATGAGCAGTTCTTC. This encodes CASSLGTGYNEQFF. This chain links TRBV7-2 with TRBJ2-1, with 9 bases lining up with TRBD1. Germline-derived CDR1 and CDR2 are SGHTA and FQGNSA. V shed 3 bases, J shed 4 bases, and the junction held 1 base outside the gene matches. The CDR3 covers 14 residues.

CDR3 nucleotide sequence: TGTGCCAGCAGTATACAGGGGGGGTATGGCTACACCTTC. Translated, it gives CASSIQGGYGYTF. The rearrangement links TRBV6-5 to TRBJ1-2, with TRBD1 matching over 8 bases. V trimming: 5 bases; J trimming: 5 bases; junction bases outside the gene matches: 4. Germline CDR1 reads MNHEY; CDR2 reads SVGAGI. The CDR3 is 13 residues long.

The chain is built from TRBV18 and TRBJ2-5; D is uncertain. Trimming cost V 4 bases and J 1 base, with 7 bases left between them. The CDR3 contains 13 residues. Germline V lookup: CDR1 KGHSH, CDR2 LQKENI. The CDR3 here is CASSRGGQETQYF. As DNA, the CDR3 is TGTGCCAGCTCACGAGGCGGCCAAGAGACCCAGTACTTC. Filled out from reference TRBV18 and TRBJ2-5, the complete variable domain reads NAGVMQNPRHLVRRRGQEARLRCSPMKGHSHVYWYRQLPEEGLKFMVYLQKENIIDESGMPKERFSAEFPKEGPSILRIQQVVRGDSAAYFCASSRGGQETQYFGPGTRLLVL.

The chain carries TRBV18 and TRBJ1-1; unclear D gene. The CDR3 consists of 14 residues. Trimming shortened V by 5 bases and J by 2 bases, and 12 bases separated the two germline ends. Germline CDR1 is KGHSH and CDR2 is LQKENI. In nucleotides, the CDR3 is TGTGCCAGCTCAACGTTTACAGAAAACACTGAAGCTTTCTTT. It is translated as CASSTFTENTEAFF.